This TCR beta chain appears in the sequencing data of a study of blood T cell repertoires in COVID-19. Study-wide background: The United States, Italy and Spain were the sources of the acute and convalescent COVID-19 samples. PBMCs, B-cell-depleted T cells, or T cells provided the cDNA or gDNA that made up the material.

In the authors' methods: By means of reference gene primer amplification, nucleated cell counts were estimated. Profiled with immunoSEQ multiplex PCR; TCRdb holds only in-frame clones, not every one. From that table come the V and J calls and clone size; the DNA was used to work out D and trimming. The sample has 100,000 to 120,000 clones, roughly 85% seen once; the top ten hold 3.5% to 5%. Between the trimmed V and J ends, which lost 2 bases and 6 bases, there was a span of 7 bases. Per the germline V gene, CDR1 is SEHNR and CDR2 is FQNEAQ (reference sequence). The length of the CDR3 is 12 residues.

The sample was peripheral blood. The origin of this receptor is a man aged 50-60 years with acute or convalescent COVID-19. This rearrangement joins TRBV7-9 to TRBJ1-2; possible D gene TRBD1, 6 bases. For the CDR3, the DNA is TGTGCCAGCAGCTTAAACAGGGATGGCTACACCTTC. This codes for CASSLNRDGYTF. Looking up the rest from reference TRBV7-9 and TRBJ1-2 gives the full variable domain: DTGVSQNPRHKITKRGQNVTFRCDPISEHNRLYWYRQTLGQGPEFLTYFQNEAQLEKSRLLSDRFSAERPKGSFSTLEIQRTEQGDSAMYLCASSLNRDGYTFGSGTRLTVV.